This T cell receptor (beta chain) was sequenced for a study of blood T cell repertoires in COVID-19 (dated by TCRdb to the early 2020s). The study in broad terms: Samples covering the acute and convalescent phases of COVID-19 were provided by collaborators in the United States, Italy and Spain. The samples were drawn from the first 160 participants of the ongoing ImmuneRACE study and from 950 to 1,500 subjects provided by 6 global collaborators. The sample metadata nearly always contained a de-identified subject ID, COVID-19 status, age in years and sex. The repertoires were released in a freely available public database meant as a resource for research on the immune response to SARS-CoV-2. The dataset comprised deeply sampled blood TCRbeta repertoires from subjects exposed to, actively infected with, or recovered from COVID-19. Where HLA class I and class II types were available, the types were taken from metadata supplied by the sample provider, not from assay-based typing. The material from the prospective study consisted of cDNA or gDNA derived from T cells, B-cell-depleted T cells, or PBMCs. What the authors observed across the whole study: Clinical and demographic metadata were provided uncurated, with the amount varying by source and participant.

As regards this clone: Its specific antigen is unknown. Per-base quality was not reported, and no clone a single base away is much larger than it.

The immunoSEQ Assay, a bias-controlled multiplex PCR, was used to amplify TCRbeta CDR3 regions from genomic DNA. The original methods were these. Nucleated cell counts per sample were estimated from amplification of reference gene primers within the assay. To quantify the absolute abundance of each unique TCRbeta CDR3 rearrangement, sequence reads were collapsed and filtered. For each sample, productive Simpson clonality was calculated as the square root of Simpson's diversity index across productive rearrangements. The source is immuneACCESS, and TCRdb retained only in-frame sequences with V and J called. Part of the clones is not carried over; for the studies checked, unresolved V genes explain less than half of this, and the remainder is unexplained. The DNA gave D and trimming, while V, J and clone size come from that table. Across this sample there are 50,000 to 55,000 clones, with roughly four fifths seen only once. Jointly, the top ten make up 14% of the sample.

Inclusive of the bounding cysteine and phenylalanine, the CDR3 is 12 residues long. Only CDR3 DNA is held: 36 bases, read in frame from base 1. Via the germline V gene (reference sequence), CDR1 is LNHDA and CDR2 SQIVND. The V end loses 3 bases and the J end loses 6 bases, and a stretch of 6 bases separates them. Each collaborating institution followed its own protocols to collect whole blood in K2EDTA tubes. Collaborator samples were shipped for TCRbeta analysis as frozen whole blood, isolated PBMCs, or DNA extracted from either sample type. The sequence joins TRBV19 to TRBJ2-1, with no reliable assignment of the D segment. This TCR derives from a human donor in a cohort sampled during active COVID-19. The material sequenced was peripheral blood. The DNA sequence reads TGTGCCAGTAGTATCTCTACCAATGAGCAGTTCTTC. Its protein is CASSISTNEQFF. With all but the CDR3 taken from the reference TRBV19 and TRBJ2-1 genes, the full variable domain is: DGGITQSPKYLFRKEGQNVTLSCEQNLNHDAMYWYRQDPGQGLRLIYYSQIVNDFQKGDIAEGYSVSREKKESFPLTVTSAQKNPTAFYLCASSISTNEQFFGPGTRLTVL.